This T cell receptor beta chain was profiled in a study of blood T cell repertoires in COVID-19. CDR3 size: 15 residues. CDR1 MNHEY and CDR2 SVGAGI come from the germline V gene. Deletions cut 2 bases from V and 4 bases from J, with 15 bases between. The data were produced by immunoSEQ multiplex PCR, yet TCRdb's version contains in-frame clones alone and is incomplete. The sample gives roughly 55,000 clones, approximately 84% of which show up once; about 16% is in the top ten. Input material: peripheral blood. The TCR originated in a human donor with active or convalescent COVID-19. The donor label of this sample is uncertain. This chain uses TRBV6-5 with TRBJ2-7; D is possibly TRBD1 (6 bases). The CDR3 region has the DNA TGTGCCAGCAGTTACACCACAGGGTTTGGTTACGAGCAGTACTTC. The encoded protein is CASSYTTGFGYEQYF.